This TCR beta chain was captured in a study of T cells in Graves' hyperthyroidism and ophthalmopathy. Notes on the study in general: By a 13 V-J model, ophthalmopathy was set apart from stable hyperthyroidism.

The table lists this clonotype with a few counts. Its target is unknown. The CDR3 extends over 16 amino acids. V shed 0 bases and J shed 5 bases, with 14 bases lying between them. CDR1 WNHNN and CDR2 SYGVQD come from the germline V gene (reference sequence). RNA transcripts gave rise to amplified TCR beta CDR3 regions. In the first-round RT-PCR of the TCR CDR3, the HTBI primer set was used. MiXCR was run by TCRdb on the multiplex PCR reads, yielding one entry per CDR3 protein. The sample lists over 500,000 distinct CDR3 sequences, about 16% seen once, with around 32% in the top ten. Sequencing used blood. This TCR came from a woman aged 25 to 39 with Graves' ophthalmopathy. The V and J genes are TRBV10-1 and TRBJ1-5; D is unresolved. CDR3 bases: TGCGCCAGCAGTGAGTCAGAGGGAAGGAGCGATCAGCCCCAGCATTTT. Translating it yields CASSESEGRSDQPQHF.